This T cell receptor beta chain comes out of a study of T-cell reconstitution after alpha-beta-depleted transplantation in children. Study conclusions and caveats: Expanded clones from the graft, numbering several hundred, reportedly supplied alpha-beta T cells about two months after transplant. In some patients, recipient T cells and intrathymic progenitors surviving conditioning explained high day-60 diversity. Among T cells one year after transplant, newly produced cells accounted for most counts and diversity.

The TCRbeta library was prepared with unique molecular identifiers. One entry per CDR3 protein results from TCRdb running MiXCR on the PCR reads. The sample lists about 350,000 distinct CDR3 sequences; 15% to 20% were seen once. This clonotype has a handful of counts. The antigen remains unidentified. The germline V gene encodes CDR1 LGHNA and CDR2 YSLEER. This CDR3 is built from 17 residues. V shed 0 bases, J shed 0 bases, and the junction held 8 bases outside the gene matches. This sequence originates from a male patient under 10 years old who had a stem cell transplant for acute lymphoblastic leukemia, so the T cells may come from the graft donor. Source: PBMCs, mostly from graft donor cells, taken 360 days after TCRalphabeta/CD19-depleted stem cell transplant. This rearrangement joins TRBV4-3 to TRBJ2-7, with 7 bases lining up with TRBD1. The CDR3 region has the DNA TGCGCCAGCAGCCAAGATAGAAAGGACAGGATCTCCTACGAGCAGTACTTC. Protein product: CASSQDRKDRISYEQYF.